The 26 T cell receptor beta chains below come from one sample, sequenced in a study of blood T cell repertoires in COVID-19. The data were produced by immunoSEQ multiplex PCR, yet TCRdb's version contains in-frame clones alone and is incomplete. The sample yields hundreds of thousands of clones, over 80% seen once. The sequenced sample was peripheral blood. All receptors derive from a woman in her fifties or sixties with COVID-19, enrolled during active disease.

The rearrangement uses TRBV7-2 and TRBJ2-7, with 12 nucleotides matching TRBD1. This CDR3 region has 15 residues. V lost 5 bases, J lost 5 bases, and 7 bases stayed unmatched. CDR1 SGHTA and CDR2 FQGNSA come from the germline V gene. CDR3: CASSQPGQGANEQYF. CDR3 DNA sequence: TGTGCCAGCAGCCAACCGGGACAGGGGGCCAACGAGCAGTACTTC.

The gene calls are TRBV9 and TRBJ2-3, with 8 nucleotides matching TRBD2. CDR3 length: 16 residues. Germline V gene data show CDR1 as SGDLS and CDR2 as YYNGEE. J was trimmed by 2 bases and V by 4 bases; bases with no gene match: 9. The CDR3 bases are TGTGCCAGCAGCCCCAGGAGCGGGAGTCCCACAGATACGCAGTATTTT. Its translation is CASSPRSGSPTDTQYF.

This clone was seen a handful of times. The chain is built from TRBV11-2 and TRBJ1-3, with 7 bases identical to TRBD1. Looked up from germline, CDR1 is SGHAT and CDR2 is FQNNGV. The CDR3 length is 18 residues. Trimming cost V 5 bases and J 0 bases; bases outside gene matches: 13. The DNA of the CDR3 is TGTGCCAGCAGCCCAACAGGGTGGGACAGCAACTCTGGAAACACCATATATTTT. Translated: CASSPTGWDSNSGNTIYF.

The chain couples TRBV5-1 to TRBJ1-2; D remains ambiguous. V gave up 0 bases and J gave up 4 bases, with 4 bases separating them. Germline assignment: CDR1 SGHRS and CDR2 YFSETQ. CDR3 size: 12 residues. CDR3 region: CASSLGSYGYTF. CDR3 DNA sequence: TGCGCCAGCAGCTTGGGCAGCTATGGCTACACCTTC.

V is TRBV6-4 and J is TRBJ1-2, with a tentative D call TRBD1 (6 bases). The V gene lost 0 bases and the J gene lost 2 bases, with 10 bases spanning the gap. Germline lookup yields CDR1 MRHNA and CDR2 SNTAGT. The CDR3 has 15 residues. This chain's CDR3 is CASSDSSTGNYGYTF. The CDR3 bases are TGTGCCAGCAGTGACTCATCCACAGGGAACTATGGCTACACCTTC.

V and J are TRBV4-2 and TRBJ2-1; D gene uncertain. Germline CDR1 reads LGHNA; CDR2 reads YNFKEQ. CDR3 length: 13 amino acids. With 4 bases removed from V and 4 bases from J, the gap between germline ends came to 8 bases. The CDR3 sequence is CASSPNRYNEQFF. The CDR3 region has the DNA TGTGCCAGCAGCCCAAACAGATACAATGAGCAGTTCTTC.

V and J are TRBV4-1 and TRBJ2-7; 7 bases match TRBD1. Germline V gene sequence: CDR1 MGHRA, CDR2 YSYEKL. J was trimmed by 3 bases and V by 0 bases; bases with no gene match: 8. This CDR3 contains 16 residues. The CDR3, as DNA: TGCGCCAGCAGCCAAGATCACAGGGGTCTGTTCTACGAGCAGTACTTC. Translation gives CASSQDHRGLFYEQYF.

The chain employs TRBV7-9 and TRBJ2-2, with D possibly matching TRBD2 (6 bases). This CDR3 has 15 residues. Germline V lookup: CDR1 SEHNR, CDR2 FQNEAQ (reference sequence). The V end lost 1 base, the J end lost 1 base, and 7 bases lay between the germline ends. CDR3 nucleotides: TGTGCCAGCAGCTTAGGGGGACTGAACACCGGGGAGCTGTTTTTT. It yields the protein CASSLGGLNTGELFF.

The chain links TRBV28 to TRBJ1-2; 9 positions match TRBD1. Trimming removed 7 bases from V and 4 bases from J; junction bases left unmatched: 4. CDR1 is MDHEN and CDR2 is SYDVKM in the germline V gene. The CDR3 is made up of 13 amino acids. The CDR3 is CASNGQGTYGYTF. In DNA form, the CDR3 reads TGTGCCAGCAACGGACAGGGGACCTATGGCTACACCTTC.

V gene TRBV6-5 combines with J gene TRBJ2-7, with 8 bases aligning to TRBD2. Germline lookup yields CDR1 MNHEY and CDR2 SVGAGI. Trimming at V came to 0 bases and at J to 5 bases, leaving 3 bases not matched to a gene. The CDR3 is made up of 14 amino acids. CDR3 in DNA: TGTGCCAGCAGTTACTCTCGGGGGGGGGACGAGCAGTACTTC. Amino acids: CASSYSRGGDEQYF.

CDR3 DNA sequence: TGTGCCAGCAGCTTGTCCCGGGACAGGAACTATGGCTACACCTTC. Its protein is CASSLSRDRNYGYTF. This chain connects TRBV7-9 to TRBJ1-2, with 8 bases matching TRBD1. After removal of 3 bases from V and 2 bases from J, the junction contained 5 bases not matched to a gene. The CDR3 spans 15 residues. The germline gives CDR1 SEHNR, CDR2 FQNEAQ (reference sequence).

This rearrangement joins TRBV30 to TRBJ2-3, with TRBD2 matching over 7 bases. The V gene end was trimmed by 6 bases and the J gene end by 3 bases; junction bases not matched to a gene: 6. Looked up from germline, CDR1 is GTSNPN and CDR2 is SVGIG (reference sequence). This CDR3 spans 13 amino acids. The CDR3 region is CACGGSGTDTQYF. CDR3 DNA: TGTGCCTGCGGCGGGAGCGGGACAGATACGCAGTATTTT.

This rearrangement joins TRBV6-6 to TRBJ1-1, with no clear D. Trimming pared 6 bases from V and 8 bases from J, leaving 10 bases between. Germline V gives CDR1 MNHNY, CDR2 SVGAGI (reference sequence). There are 11 residues in the CDR3. Written as DNA, the CDR3 is TGTGCCAGCAGGGCCAGACAAGAAGCTTTCTTT. Amino acids: CASRARQEAFF.

V is TRBV5-1 and J is TRBJ2-5, with 8 bases matching TRBD2. Germline CDR1 and CDR2: SGHRS and YFSETQ. There are 15 residues in the CDR3. J lost 3 bases, V lost 4 bases, and 8 bases had no gene match. The CDR3 loop is CASSQTTSGKETQYF. The CDR3 nucleotides are TGCGCCAGCAGCCAAACTACTAGCGGAAAAGAGACCCAGTACTTC. Full variable domain (missing parts from reference TRBV5-1 and TRBJ2-5): KAGVTQTPRYLIKTRGQQVTLSCSPISGHRSVSWYQQTPGQGLQFLFEYFSETQRNKGNFPGRFSGRQFSNSRSEMNVSTLELGDSALYLCASSQTTSGKETQYFGPGTRLLVL.

This chain uses TRBV3-1 (or the pseudogene TRBV3-2) with TRBJ1-5; 8 positions match TRBD1. V trimming: 2 bases; J trimming: 0 bases; junction bases outside the gene matches: 3. This CDR3 region has 16 residues. The germline V gene encodes CDR1 LGHDT and CDR2 YNNKEL (reference sequence). The CDR3: CASSQQGALSNQPQHF. The CDR3 DNA follows: TGTGCCAGCAGCCAACAGGGGGCGCTTAGCAATCAGCCCCAGCATTTT.

The chain uses TRBV6-6 and TRBJ1-5; TRBD1 matches at 7 bases. Germline values: CDR1 MNHNY, CDR2 SVGAGI (reference sequence). The CDR3 spans 14 residues. V lost 6 bases to trimming and J lost 6 bases; unmatched junction nucleotides: 8. CDR3 protein: CASRHRQGSQPQHF. CDR3 nucleotide sequence: TGTGCCAGCAGACACCGACAGGGTTCTCAGCCCCAGCATTTT.

A single count supports this clone. The rearrangement joins TRBV7-9 to TRBJ2-2; D might be TRBD1 (5 bases). The CDR3 has 16 residues. Trimming took 2 bases from V and 3 from J, leaving 13 bases between them. CDR1 SEHNR and CDR2 FQNEAQ come from the germline V gene (reference sequence). CDR3 DNA: TGTGCCAGCAGCTTATTTCAGGGCCTGTACACCGGGGAGCTGTTTTTT. It is translated as CASSLFQGLYTGELFF.

Only a few counts were recorded for this clone. The chain employs TRBV30 and TRBJ1-6; 8 bases match TRBD1. Looked up from germline, CDR1 is GTSNPN and CDR2 is SVGIG (reference sequence). V dropped 3 bases and J dropped 4; count of bases not matched to a gene: 5. The CDR3 has 15 residues. The CDR3 bases are TGTGCCTGGAGGCCAGGGGGCGATTATAATTCACCCCTCCACTTT. Its protein is CAWRPGGDYNSPLHF.

The V and J genes are TRBV18 and TRBJ1-1; D is possibly TRBD1 (6 bases). The ends were cut back, 6 bases at V and 6 bases at J, with 8 bases in the middle. The CDR3 contains 11 residues. Germline CDR1 KGHSH, CDR2 LQKENI. CDR3 protein: CASSQGPEAFF. CDR3 coding DNA: TGTGCCAGCTCTCAGGGGCCTGAAGCTTTCTTT.

This clone was observed a single time. V is TRBV19 and J is TRBJ1-5; D is unclear. Between the trimmed V and J ends, which lost 5 bases and 0 bases, there was a span of 11 bases. The CDR3 spans 15 residues. Germline V gene data show CDR1 as LNHDA and CDR2 as SQIVND (reference sequence). The CDR3 protein is CASSGPLYSNQPQHF. DNA for the CDR3: TGTGCCAGTAGTGGGCCACTTTATAGCAATCAGCCCCAGCATTTT.

The chain uses TRBV2 and TRBJ1-5; maybe TRBD1 (5 bases). Trimming removed 2 bases from V and 2 bases from J, with 7 bases in between. The CDR3 runs to 14 residues. Looked up from germline, CDR1 is SNHLY and CDR2 is FYNNEI. The CDR3 coding sequence is TGTGCCAGCAGTGAAAGGGGTCGCAATCAGCCCCAGCATTTT. Protein sequence: CASSERGRNQPQHF.

V usage is TRBV12-5 and J usage is TRBJ1-5; TRBD1 aligns across 7 bases. Germline loops: CDR1 LGHNT, CDR2 FRNRAP. V lost 5 bases to trimming and J lost 3 bases; unmatched junction nucleotides: 10. This CDR3 has 16 amino acids. CDR3 bases: TGTGCTAGTGGTGTGAACAGGGGAGGAACCAATCAGCCCCAGCATTTT. Translating it yields CASGVNRGGTNQPQHF.

The chain employs TRBV5-5 and TRBJ2-5, with TRBD1 matching 7 bases. The germline V gene has CDR1 SGHKS and CDR2 YYEKEE (reference sequence). V was clipped by 4 bases and J by 5 bases; unmatched bases: 11. CDR3 length equals 15 residues. CDR3 coding DNA: TGTGCCAGCAGCCTCGGACAGGCGGATGTGGAGACCCAGTACTTC. Protein sequence: CASSLGQADVETQYF.

The V gene is TRBV30, the J gene TRBJ1-1; no clear D. Per germline, CDR1 GTSNPN and CDR2 SVGIG (reference sequence). The V and J ends lost 3 bases and 0 bases respectively, with 8 bases between them. The CDR3 totals 13 residues. The CDR3 loop reads CAWSHPMNTEAFF. The CDR3 bases are TGTGCCTGGAGCCATCCAATGAACACTGAAGCTTTCTTT. Full variable domain (missing parts from reference TRBV30 and TRBJ1-1): SQTIHQWPATLVQPVGSPLSLECTVEGTSNPNLYWYRQAAGRGLQLLFYSVGIGQISSEVPQNLSASRPQDRQFILSSKKLLLSDSGFYLCAWSHPMNTEAFFGQGTRLTVV.

This chain uses TRBV30 with TRBJ1-5; the D gene is possibly TRBD1 (6 bases). CDR1 and CDR2 from the germline V gene are GTSNPN and SVGIG (reference sequence). Trimming cost V 1 base and J 3 bases, with 7 bases left between them. The CDR3 totals 13 residues. The DNA for the CDR3 is TGTGCCTGGAGTGCAGGGGACAATCAGCCCCAGCATTTT. Translated, it gives CAWSAGDNQPQHF.

The V and J genes are TRBV5-4 and TRBJ1-4, with D maybe TRBD1 (6 bases). Germline-derived CDR1 and CDR2 are SGHNT and YYREEE (reference sequence). Trimming cost V 6 bases and J 5 bases, with 14 bases left between them. The CDR3 has 14 residues. The CDR3 DNA follows: TGTGCCAGCACCACAGGGCTTCCAAATGAAAAACTGTTTTTT. Amino acids: CASTTGLPNEKLFF.